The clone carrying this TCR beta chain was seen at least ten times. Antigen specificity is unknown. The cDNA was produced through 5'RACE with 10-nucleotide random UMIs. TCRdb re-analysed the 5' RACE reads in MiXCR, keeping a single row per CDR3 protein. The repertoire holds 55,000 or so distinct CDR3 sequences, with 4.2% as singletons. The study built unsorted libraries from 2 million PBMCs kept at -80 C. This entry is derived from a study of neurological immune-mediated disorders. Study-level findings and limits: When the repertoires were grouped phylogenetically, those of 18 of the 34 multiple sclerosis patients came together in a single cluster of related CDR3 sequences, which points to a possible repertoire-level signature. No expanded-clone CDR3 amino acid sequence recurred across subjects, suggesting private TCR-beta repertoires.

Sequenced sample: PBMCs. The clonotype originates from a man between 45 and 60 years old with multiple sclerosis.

The CDR3 here is CASSLAGASEAFF. DNA of the CDR3: TGCGCCAGCAGCTTGGCGGGGGCTTCTGAAGCTTTCTTT. The chain links TRBV5-1 to TRBJ1-1, with a possible D match to TRBD1 (6 bases). Germline assignment: CDR1 SGHRS and CDR2 YFSETQ. This CDR3 has 13 amino acids. V was pared by 0 bases and J by 6 bases, with 9 bases between.